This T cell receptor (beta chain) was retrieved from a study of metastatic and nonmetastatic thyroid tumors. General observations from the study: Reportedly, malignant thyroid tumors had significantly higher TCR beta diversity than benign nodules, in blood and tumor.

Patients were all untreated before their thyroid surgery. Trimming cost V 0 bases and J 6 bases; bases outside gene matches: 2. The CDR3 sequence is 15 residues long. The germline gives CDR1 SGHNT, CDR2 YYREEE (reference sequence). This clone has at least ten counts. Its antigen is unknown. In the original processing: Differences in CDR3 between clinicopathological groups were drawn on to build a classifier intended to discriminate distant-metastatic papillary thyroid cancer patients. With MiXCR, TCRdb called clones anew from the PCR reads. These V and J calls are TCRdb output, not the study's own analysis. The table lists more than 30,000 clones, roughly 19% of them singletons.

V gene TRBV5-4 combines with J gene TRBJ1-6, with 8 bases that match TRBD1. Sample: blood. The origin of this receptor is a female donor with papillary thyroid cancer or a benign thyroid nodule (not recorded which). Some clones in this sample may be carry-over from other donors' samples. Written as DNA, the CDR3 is TGTGCCAGCAGCTTGGGAGACAGGGGTAATTCACCCCTCCACTTT. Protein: CASSLGDRGNSPLHF.